These T cell receptor beta chains were read from a single sample in a study of shared clonotypes between healthy human individuals. The protocol was immunoSEQ multiplex PCR, while the TCRdb copy is restricted to in-frame clones and leaves out a portion. The sample carries over a million clones, approximately 68% recorded once. Sequenced input: memory CD4+ T cells sorted from blood. These receptors were collected from a man aged 18 to 29 in good health. Both conserved end residues are part of each CDR3. A D gene is named only where the DNA matches it firmly. The size entry is marked missing in some rows and otherwise reads once, few, many or a size class.

j_gene	abundance	v_gene	d_gene	CDR3aa	CDR3nt
TRBJ2-7	NA	TRBV6-1	NA	CASSDYRGGEQYF	TGTGCCAGCAGTGACTACAGGGGAGGCGAGCAGTACTTC
TRBJ2-3	NA	TRBV29-1	TRBD2	CSVEEAAGGGTQYF	TGCAGCGTTGAAGAAGCTGCGGGGGGCGGTACGCAGTATTTT
TRBJ2-5	NA	TRBV30	NA	CAWSVRTEETQYF	TGTGCCTGGAGTGTACGGACAGAAGAGACCCAGTACTTC
TRBJ2-3	NA	TRBV14	TRBD2	CASSPLGGGRTDTQYF	TGTGCCAGCAGCCCCCTCGGCGGCGGGAGGACAGATACGCAGTATTTT
TRBJ1-4	NA	TRBV25-1	NA	CASSTPGAGREKLFF	TGTGCCAGCTCTACCCCGGGGGCAGGGCGGGAAAAACTGTTTTTT
TRBJ2-6	few	TRBV5-1	NA	CASSLGSSGANVLTF	TGCGCCAGCAGCTTGGGAAGCTCTGGGGCCAACGTCCTGACTTTC
TRBJ2-1	NA	TRBV6-5	TRBD2	CASSYSGAGGPNEQFF	TGTGCCAGCAGTTACTCAGGAGCGGGAGGGCCAAATGAGCAGTTCTTC
TRBJ2-7	few	TRBV5-6	NA	CASSLGQYEQYF	TGTGCCAGCAGCTTGGGGCAATACGAGCAGTACTTC
TRBJ1-5	NA	TRBV19	NA	CASSIGYQPQHF	TGTGCCAGTAGTATAGGGTATCAGCCCCAGCATTTT
TRBJ2-1	NA	TRBV28	NA	CASSSYRVISYNEQFF	TGTGCCAGCAGTAGCTACAGGGTGATCTCCTACAATGAGCAGTTCTTC
TRBJ2-2	many	TRBV6-1	NA	CASSLDSNTGELFF	TGTGCCAGCAGCCTCGACAGCAACACCGGGGAGCTGTTTTTT
TRBJ1-2	NA	TRBV6-1	TRBD1	CASSDPGQGNYGYTF	TGTGCCAGCAGTGACCCTGGACAGGGGAACTATGGCTACACCTTC
TRBJ1-5	few	TRBV2	TRBD1	CASSSTGLGNQPQHF	TGTGCCAGCAGTTCGACAGGGTTAGGTAATCAGCCCCAGCATTTT
TRBJ1-1	few	TRBV6-1	NA	CASSARRTEAFF	TGTGCCAGCAGTGCCCGGAGGACTGAAGCTTTCTTT
TRBJ1-5	NA	TRBV19	NA	CASSISRGAGNQPQHF	TGTGCCAGTAGTATTTCAAGGGGGGCAGGGAATCAGCCCCAGCATTTT
TRBJ1-1	few	TRBV30	TRBD1	CAWSGQGGTEAFF	TGTGCCTGGAGTGGACAGGGAGGAACTGAAGCTTTCTTT
TRBJ2-3	NA	TRBV4-1	NA	CASSQGLGAQYF	TGCGCCAGCAGCCAGGGGCTGGGGGCGCAGTATTTT
TRBJ2-7	NA	TRBV9	TRBD2	CASSVDPSGSYEQYF	TGTGCCAGCAGCGTAGACCCTAGCGGGAGTTACGAGCAGTACTTC
TRBJ2-7	NA	TRBV7-2	TRBD1	CASSTRDRGRLGEQYF	TGTGCCAGCAGCACCAGGGACAGGGGTCGATTGGGCGAGCAGTACTTC
TRBJ2-7	NA	TRBV30	TRBD2	CAWGSGTSHSEQYF	TGTGCCTGGGGTTCCGGGACTAGCCATTCGGAGCAGTACTTC
TRBJ2-1	NA	TRBV6-6	TRBD2	CASNPSGGPSYNEQFF	TGTGCCAGCAATCCTTCGGGGGGGCCCTCCTACAATGAGCAGTTCTTC
TRBJ2-7	once	TRBV6-6	NA	CASSYSTSLLGYEQYF	TGTGCCAGCAGTTATAGTACTAGTTTGCTCGGCTACGAGCAGTACTTC
TRBJ2-7	NA	TRBV28	TRBD1	CASRGGTGTYEQYF	TGTGCCAGCAGGGGAGGGACAGGGACCTACGAGCAGTACTTC
TRBJ2-3	NA	TRBV6-5	TRBD1	CASRDRGDADTQYF	TGTGCCAGCAGGGACAGGGGGGACGCAGATACGCAGTATTTT
TRBJ2-1	NA	TRBV7-9	TRBD2	CASRGGLAGYNEQFF	TGTGCCAGCAGGGGCGGACTAGCGGGGTACAATGAGCAGTTCTTC
TRBJ1-2	NA	TRBV27	TRBD1	CASSSGQAYSYGYTF	TGTGCCAGCAGTTCTGGACAGGCCTATAGCTATGGCTACACCTTC
TRBJ2-2	NA	TRBV6-5	NA	CASRSLTGELFF	TGTGCCAGCAGGTCTTTGACCGGGGAGCTGTTTTTT
TRBJ2-2	NA	TRBV6-5	TRBD2	CASHSPGGAGELFF	TGTGCCAGCCATTCCCCGGGGGGTGCCGGGGAGCTGTTTTTT
TRBJ2-3	once	TRBV5-1	NA	CASRIGLARTDTQYF	TGCGCCAGCAGAATAGGGCTAGCGCGCACAGATACGCAGTATTTT
TRBJ1-4	NA	TRBV19	NA	CASTHGKSNEKLFF	TGTGCCAGTACCCACGGAAAAAGTAATGAAAAACTGTTTTTT
TRBJ1-5	NA	TRBV11-2	NA	CASSLIRGRGRISNRPQHF	TGTGCCAGCAGCCTCATTAGGGGCAGGGGTAGGATTAGCAATCGGCCCCAGCATTTT
TRBJ2-7	NA	TRBV29-1	NA	CSVEDPFGIWYF	TGCAGCGTTGAAGATCCTTTCGGGATTTGGTACTTC
TRBJ2-1	few	TRBV4-1	TRBD2	CASSQVGGGVRNEQFF	TGCGCCAGCAGCCAAGTTGGCGGGGGGGTCCGCAATGAGCAGTTCTTC
TRBJ1-4	NA	TRBV6-1	NA	CASSEVGRQPNEKLFF	TGTGCCAGCAGTGAAGTTGGGAGACAGCCTAATGAAAAACTGTTTTTT
TRBJ2-1	NA	TRBV15	NA	CATSRARWSYNEQFF	TGTGCCACCAGCCGCGCGCGGTGGTCCTACAATGAGCAGTTCTTC
TRBJ1-5	NA	TRBV28	NA	CASSFQDRILEHF	TGTGCCAGCAGTTTTCAGGATCGGATTTTAGAGCATTTT
TRBJ2-1	NA	TRBV5-1	NA	CASSYLGDEQFF	TGCGCCAGCAGCTACCTAGGGGATGAGCAGTTCTTC
TRBJ2-5	NA	TRBV6-6	NA	CASRLPRDQETQYF	TGTGCCAGTCGGTTGCCGAGAGACCAAGAGACCCAGTACTTC
TRBJ2-7	NA	TRBV6-1	NA	CASSAPMSYEQYF	TGTGCCAGCAGTGCGCCGATGTCCTACGAGCAGTACTTC
TRBJ2-3	NA	TRBV2	TRBD2	CASSGSGGITDTQYF	TGTGCCAGCAGTGGTAGCGGGGGGATCACAGATACGCAGTATTTT
TRBJ2-7	NA	TRBV5-1	TRBD2	CASSLEVSGGPQEQYF	TGCGCCAGCAGCTTGGAAGTGTCGGGGGGGCCTCAGGAGCAGTACTTC
TRBJ1-3	NA	TRBV10-2	NA	CASSEGGFGNTIYF	TGCGCCAGCAGTGAGGGAGGGTTTGGAAACACCATATATTTT
TRBJ1-1	NA	TRBV11-2	NA	CASSPPGNTEAFF	TGTGCCAGCAGCCCCCCGGGGAACACTGAAGCTTTCTTT
TRBJ2-1	many	TRBV5-1	TRBD1	CASSPGTGRPEQFF	TGCGCCAGCAGCCCCGGGACAGGGAGACCTGAGCAGTTCTTC
TRBJ1-2	NA	TRBV19	NA	CASRSGDPGGYTF	TGTGCCAGTAGGTCAGGGGACCCCGGGGGCTACACCTTC
TRBJ2-7	NA	TRBV20-1	NA	CSASGREQYF	TGCAGTGCTAGTGGACGGGAGCAGTACTTC
TRBJ1-5	NA	TRBV12-5	TRBD1	CASGLGPGQGSNQPQHF	TGTGCTAGTGGTTTGGGGCCGGGACAGGGGTCGAATCAGCCCCAGCATTTT
TRBJ2-3	once	TRBV4-1	NA	CASSQPGWADTQYF	TGCGCCAGCAGCCAACCAGGATGGGCAGATACGCAGTATTTT
TRBJ1-5	NA	TRBV5-6	NA	CASSLDGSIGNQPQHF	TGTGCCAGCAGCTTGGACGGAAGTATTGGCAATCAGCCCCAGCATTTT
TRBJ1-1	NA	TRBV5-1	NA	CASSLGGASTEAFF	TGCGCCAGCAGCTTGGGGGGGGCGAGCACTGAAGCTTTCTTT
TRBJ2-5	NA	TRBV2	NA	CASRLGVSGQYGETQYF	TGTGCCAGCAGACTCGGGGTCTCGGGTCAATACGGAGAGACCCAGTACTTC
TRBJ1-4	NA	TRBV27	TRBD1	CASRRTGINEKLFF	TGTGCCAGCAGAAGGACAGGGATTAATGAAAAACTGTTTTTT
TRBJ1-5	few	TRBV7-9	NA	CASSLEGKPQHF	TGTGCCAGCAGCTTAGAGGGTAAGCCCCAGCATTTT
TRBJ1-6	NA	TRBV15	NA	CATSRDRGGNSPLHF	TGTGCCACCAGCAGAGATCGGGGAGGCAATTCACCCCTCCACTTT
TRBJ2-1	once	TRBV5-1	NA	CASSREPGSSYNEQFF	TGCGCCAGCAGCCGCGAGCCAGGGTCCTCCTACAATGAGCAGTTCTTC
TRBJ2-7	NA	TRBV2	TRBD2	CASSVLAGVSYEQYF	TGTGCCAGCAGTGTCCTAGCGGGAGTGTCCTACGAGCAGTACTTC
TRBJ2-5	NA	TRBV19	TRBD2	CASSIVYSGRKETQYF	TGTGCCAGTAGTATTGTTTACAGCGGGAGAAAAGAGACCCAGTACTTC
TRBJ2-5	NA	TRBV7-2	NA	CASSLGAGGAQRTQYF	TGTGCCAGCAGCTTAGGGGCAGGGGGGGCGCAAAGGACCCAGTACTTC